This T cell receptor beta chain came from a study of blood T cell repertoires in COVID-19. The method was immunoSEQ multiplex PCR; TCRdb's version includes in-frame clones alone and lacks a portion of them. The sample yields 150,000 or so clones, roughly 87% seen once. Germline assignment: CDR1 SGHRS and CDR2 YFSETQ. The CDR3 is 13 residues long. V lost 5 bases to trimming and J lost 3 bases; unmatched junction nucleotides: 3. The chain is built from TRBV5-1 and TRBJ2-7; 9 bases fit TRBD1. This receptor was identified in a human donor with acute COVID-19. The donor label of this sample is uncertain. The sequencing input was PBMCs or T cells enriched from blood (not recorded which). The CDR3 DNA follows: TGCGCCAGCAGATCGACAGGGGGCTACGAGCAGTACTTC. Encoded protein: CASRSTGGYEQYF.